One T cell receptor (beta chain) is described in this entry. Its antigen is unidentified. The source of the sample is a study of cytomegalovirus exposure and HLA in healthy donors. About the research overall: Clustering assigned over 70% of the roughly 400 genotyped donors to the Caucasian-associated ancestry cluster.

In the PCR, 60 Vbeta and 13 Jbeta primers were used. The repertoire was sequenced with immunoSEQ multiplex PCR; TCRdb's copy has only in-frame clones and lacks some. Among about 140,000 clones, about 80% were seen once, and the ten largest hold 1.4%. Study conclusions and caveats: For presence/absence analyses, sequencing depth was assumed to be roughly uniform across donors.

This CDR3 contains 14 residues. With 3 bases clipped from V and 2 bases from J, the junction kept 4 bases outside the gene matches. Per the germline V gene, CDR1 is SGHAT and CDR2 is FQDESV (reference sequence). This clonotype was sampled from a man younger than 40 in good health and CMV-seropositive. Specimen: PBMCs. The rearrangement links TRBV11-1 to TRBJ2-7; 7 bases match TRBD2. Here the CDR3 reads CASSFGAGAYEQYF. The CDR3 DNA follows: TGTGCCAGCAGCTTTGGCGCGGGGGCCTACGAGCAGTACTTC.